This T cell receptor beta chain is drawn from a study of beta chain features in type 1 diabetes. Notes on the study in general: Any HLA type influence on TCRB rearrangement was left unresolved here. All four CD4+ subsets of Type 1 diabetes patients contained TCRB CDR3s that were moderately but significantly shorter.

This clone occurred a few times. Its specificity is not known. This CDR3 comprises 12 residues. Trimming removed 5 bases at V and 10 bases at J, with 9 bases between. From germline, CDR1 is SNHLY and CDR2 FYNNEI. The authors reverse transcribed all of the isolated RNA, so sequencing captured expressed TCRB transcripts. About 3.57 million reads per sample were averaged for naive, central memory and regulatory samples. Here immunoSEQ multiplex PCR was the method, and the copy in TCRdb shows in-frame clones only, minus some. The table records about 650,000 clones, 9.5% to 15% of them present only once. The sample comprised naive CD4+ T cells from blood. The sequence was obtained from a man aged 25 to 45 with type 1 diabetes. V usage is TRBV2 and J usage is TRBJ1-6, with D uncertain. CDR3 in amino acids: CASSFDGSPLHF. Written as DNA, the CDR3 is TGTGCCAGCAGTTTTGACGGCTCACCCCTCCACTTT.